The clone carrying this T cell receptor (beta chain) was seen once. The CDR3 covers 15 residues. CDR1 and CDR2 from the germline V gene are MRHNA and SNTAGT. V shed 2 bases and J shed 2 bases, with 11 bases lying between them. Some clones are missing from TCRdb's copy, which holds only in-frame ones; the method was immunoSEQ multiplex PCR. In the table there are about 80,000 clones, approximately 80% of which are singletons. This sample stems from a study of blood T cell repertoires in COVID-19. About the research overall: Spain, Italy and the United States supplied samples that represented acute and convalescent COVID-19. The cDNA or gDNA used as material had been derived from T cells, B-cell-depleted T cells, or PBMCs.

Sample: peripheral blood. The chain joins TRBV6-4 to TRBJ2-3; D may be TRBD1 (6 bases). This TCR was recovered from a man aged 80 or over with active or convalescent COVID-19. The CDR3 sequence: CASSDGLGATDTQYF. For the CDR3, the DNA is TGTGCCAGCAGTGACGGCCTGGGGGCCACAGATACGCAGTATTTT.